This T cell receptor beta chain was recorded in a study of lymphopenia after photon versus proton radiotherapy. CDR1 and CDR2 (germline): SEHNR, FQNEAQ (reference sequence). The ends were cut back, 0 bases at V and 5 bases at J, with 13 bases in the middle. CDR3 length: 15 residues. Profiling relied on immunoSEQ multiplex PCR, and the TCRdb table lists in-frame clones only, not all of them. The sample contains roughly 18,000 clones, more than 85% of which appear only once. Study-wide points: Proton therapy kept repertoires fairly stable, unlike photons, which gained effector/memory cells. Authors raise, but do not show, better survival with proton therapy.

On this clone itself: The antigen is not known.

The sequence was obtained from a man between 65 and 79 years old with pancreatic cancer. The V gene is TRBV7-9, the J gene TRBJ1-2, with D hard to call. The source was peripheral blood, collected from a patient treated with proton-based radiotherapy. CDR3 sequence (DNA): TGTGCCAGCAGCTTAGCGACTCTTGCGGGGTATGGCTACACCTTC. It codes for CASSLATLAGYGYTF.